This section outlines one T cell receptor (beta chain) sequence together with its context. Its antigen is still unknown. The record originates from a study of shared clonotypes between healthy human individuals. CD45RO-negative, CCR7-selected cells formed the naive CD8 fraction, which excluded terminally differentiated effector memory CD45RA+ cells. Assay execution took place at the deep level. Produced via immunoSEQ multiplex PCR; TCRdb's table is partial and in-frame only. This sample has approximately 840,000 clones, with approximately 97% found just once. J was trimmed by 0 bases and V by 5 bases; bases with no gene match: 14. The CDR3 is made up of 18 amino acids. Germline CDR1 is MNHEY and CDR2 is SMNVEV (reference sequence). The study, taken as a whole, reports: Measured sharing among donors was expected to vary with sequencing depth. Sampling used blood alone; tissue repertoires probably differ.

Sequencing input: naive CD8+ T cells sorted from blood. The TCR sequence derives from a man aged 30 to 39 in good health. This chain links TRBV27 with TRBJ2-3; 7 bases line up with TRBD2. CDR3 coding DNA: TGTGCCAGCAGTAGCTCGGGAGGCCTATATACTAGCACAGATACGCAGTATTTT. It codes for CASSSSGGLYTSTDTQYF.